These 28 T cell receptor beta chains were all obtained from the same sample, sequenced in a study of T cell clonality in common variable immunodeficiency. Measured with immunoSEQ multiplex PCR; TCRdb has only the in-frame clones, and not every one. This sample carries 80,000 or so clones, none of them present only once. Material for sequencing was peripheral blood mononuclear cells. These receptor sequences come from a person aged 18 to 75 in good health.

This clone has a count of ten or more. From the germline J gene comes the end of the CDR3, since the read stops 3 residues before it. This rearrangement joins TRBV5-1 to TRBJ2-3; D perhaps matches TRBD2 (6 bases). The CDR3 spans 13 residues. Germline lookup yields CDR1 SGHRS and CDR2 YFSETQ. This chain's CDR3 is CASSQSSGHTQYF. The covered CDR3 bases are TGCGCCAGCAGCCAATCCAGCGGGCACACG.

This clone was picked up many times. Read data end 3 residues before the CDR3 end; the end is taken from the germline J gene. This chain links TRBV7-9 with TRBJ2-5; D uncertain. Germline CDR1 reads SEHNR; CDR2 reads FQNEAQ (reference sequence). V lost 6 bases, J lost 3 bases, and 17 bases lay in between. The CDR3 has 15 residues. The CDR3 protein is CASSFFGGVKETQYF. The DNA read from the CDR3 is TGTGCCAGCAGTTTTTTTGGCGGAGTTAAAGAGACC.

This clone was seen at least ten times. Read coverage stops 3 residues before the CDR3 terminus; the germline J gene supplies the remainder. The rearrangement uses TRBV2 and TRBJ2-1, with 9 bases fitting TRBD1. CDR1 SNHLY and CDR2 FYNNEI come from the germline V gene. CDR3 length: 14 residues. Unmatched junction bases numbered 6, after V lost 8 bases and J lost 4 bases. CDR3 sequence reads: CASFRGQGYNEQFF. The covered CDR3 bases are TGTGCCAGCTTTAGGGGACAGGGATACAATGAG.

This clone occurred many times. The read ends 3 residues before the CDR3 terminus; that terminus is restored from the germline J gene. The rearrangement uses TRBV12-3 or TRBV12-4 and TRBJ2-5; D might be TRBD1 (6 bases). Trimming removed 5 bases at V and 0 bases at J, with 7 bases between. The CDR3 totals 13 residues. Here the CDR3 reads CASSQGYQETQYF. The CDR3 DNA, read in part, is TGTGCCAGCAGTCAGGGGTACCAAGAGACC.

This clone was seen many times. The read halts 3 residues ahead of the CDR3 end, with the missing end drawn from the germline J gene. The V call is TRBV9, the J call TRBJ2-3, with 8 bases matching TRBD2. With 4 bases clipped from V and 2 bases from J, the junction kept 6 bases outside the gene matches. This CDR3 contains 15 residues. CDR1 SGDLS and CDR2 YYNGEE come from the germline V gene. The sequenced part of the CDR3 DNA is TGTGCCAGCAGCCAACTAGCGGAGGTCACAGATACG. Residues: CASSQLAEVTDT. The full-length CDR3 reads as CASSQLAEVTDTQYF.

In the case of this clone: The CDR3 is cut off 3 residues early in the read; its end comes from the germline J gene. The gene calls are TRBV2 and TRBJ2-7; 9 positions agree with TRBD2. Trimming at V came to 2 bases and at J to 0 bases, leaving 5 bases not matched to a gene. Germline V lookup: CDR1 SNHLY, CDR2 FYNNEI. The CDR3 is 16 residues long. CDR3 in amino acids: CASSERLAGISYEQYF. CDR3 DNA, as far as it was read: TGTGCCAGCAGTGAACGTCTAGCGGGGATCTCCTACGAG.

This clone has a count of ten or more. CDR3 DNA (partial): TGTGCCAGCAGCTTATCGGGGGTCGGGAAGACC. This sequence encodes CASSLSGVGKT. From start to end, the CDR3 is CASSLSGVGKTQYF. This chain joins TRBV7-3 and TRBJ2-5; possibly TRBD2 for D (6 bases). The CDR3 goes on 3 residues after the read ends, and that part is filled in from the germline J gene. This CDR3 is built from 14 residues. V lost 2 bases and J lost 6, with 13 bases in between. The V gene's germline CDR1 is SGHTA and CDR2 FQGTGA.

This clone was found many times. The CDR3 end falls 3 residues outside the read, so it is completed with the germline J gene. V gene TRBV5-6 combines with J gene TRBJ1-4, with no clear D. V was trimmed by 2 bases and J by 3 bases, leaving 5 bases between them. The length of the CDR3 is 13 residues. CDR1 SGHDT and CDR2 YYEEEE come from the germline V gene. The chain's CDR3 is CASSLWPNEKLFF. Incomplete CDR3 DNA: TGTGCCAGCAGCTTATGGCCTAATGAAAAA.

In this sample, this clone turned up many times. The read finishes 3 residues shy of the CDR3 end, and the germline J gene is used to complete it. V gene TRBV12-3 or TRBV12-4 combines with J gene TRBJ2-7, with 7 bases matching TRBD2. The CDR3 length is 16 residues. V was clipped by 1 base and J by 4 bases; unmatched bases: 10. CDR3 DNA, as far as it was read: TGTGCCAGCAGTTTAGTGGGCGGGAGTTTAATTTACGAG. The encoded protein is CASSLVGGSLIYE. The CDR3, in full, reads CASSLVGGSLIYEQYF.

This clone was detected many times. The read ends 3 residues before the CDR3 terminus; that terminus is restored from the germline J gene. The J gene is TRBJ1-4, the V gene TRBV18, with a possible D match to TRBD1 (6 bases). The CDR3 has 14 amino acids. CDR1 and CDR2 from the germline V gene are KGHSH and LQKENI. The V end was cut by 3 bases, the J end by 8 bases, with 13 bases between. The sequenced part of the CDR3 DNA is TGTGCCAGCTCACCCGACAGGCAACCAGAAAAA. It is translated as CASSPDRQPEK. From start to end, the CDR3 is CASSPDRQPEKLFF. The full variable domain, in which reference TRBV18 and TRBJ1-4 provide the parts outside the CDR3, is NAGVMQNPRHLVRRRGQEARLRCSPMKGHSHVYWYRQLPEEGLKFMVYLQKENIIDESGMPKERFSAEFPKEGPSILRIQQVVRGDSAAYFCASSPDRQPEKLFFGSGTQLSVL.

Concerning this clone itself: The CDR3 is cut off 3 residues early in the read; its end comes from the germline J gene. The V call is TRBV20-1, the J call TRBJ2-3, with D perhaps matching TRBD2 (6 bases). Trimming pared 5 bases from V and 5 bases from J, leaving 20 bases between. CDR1 is DFQATT, CDR2 SNEGSKA, per germline (reference sequence). The CDR3 is 15 residues long. The CDR3 is CSAHRDGGGGDTQYF. CDR3 DNA, as far as it was read: TGCAGTGCTCATAGGGACGGGGGTGGGGGAGATACG.

This clone was counted at least ten times. The read gets to within 3 residues of the CDR3 end, and the germline J gene fills in the rest. The same CDR3 is also encoded by other DNA sequences in this sample. The gene calls are TRBV7-6 and TRBJ2-1; no clear D gene. This CDR3 region has 13 residues. V lost 5 bases to trimming and J lost 3 bases, with 8 bases between them. CDR1 is SGHVS, CDR2 FNYEAQ, per germline. CDR3 DNA, as far as it was read: TGTGCCAGCAGCCCTAGGAACTACAATGAG. Its protein product is CASSPRNYNE. The complete CDR3 reads CASSPRNYNEQFF.

This clone was seen many times. The read halts 3 residues ahead of the CDR3 end, with the missing end drawn from the germline J gene. The V call is TRBV28, the J call TRBJ2-1; maybe TRBD2 (6 bases). Between the trimmed V and J ends, which lost 1 base and 4 bases, there was a span of 11 bases. The V gene's germline CDR1 is MDHEN and CDR2 SYDVKM. CDR3 length equals 15 residues. This chain's CDR3 is CASSLYGTGYNEQFF. The covered CDR3 bases are TGTGCCAGCAGTTTATATGGGACTGGTTACAATGAG.

This clone was detected many times. The DNA ends 3 residues before the CDR3 does, and the rest of the CDR3 is filled in from the germline J gene. The rearrangement joins TRBV7-8 to TRBJ1-5; D is unresolved. The germline CDR1 and CDR2 sequences are SGHVS and FQNEAQ. The CDR3 runs to 12 residues. V dropped 3 bases and J dropped 4 bases, with 4 bases sitting between them. The DNA read from the CDR3 is TGTGCCAGCAGCTTTGTAAATCAGCCC. Translation: CASSFVNQP. In full, the CDR3 is CASSFVNQPQHF.

This clone was detected ten times or more. The CDR3 is CSANSGRAGEQFF. CDR3 bases read: TGCAGTGCCAATAGCGGGAGGGCCGGTGAG. The rearrangement joins TRBV20-1 to TRBJ2-1; TRBD2 matches 11 bases. The CDR3 is cut off 3 residues early in the read; its end comes from the germline J gene. The CDR3 spans 13 residues. V trimming: 6 bases; J trimming: 9 bases; junction bases outside the gene matches: 7. Germline V gene lookup returns CDR1 DFQATT and CDR2 SNEGSKA (reference sequence).

This clone was observed many times. Coverage ceases 3 residues before the CDR3 finishes, and the germline J gene fills in the end. The chain has TRBV6-2 or TRBV6-3 and TRBJ1-5; perhaps TRBD1 as D (5 bases). Per the germline V gene, CDR1 is MNHEY and CDR2 is SVGEGT. The V end lost 6 bases, the J end lost 0 bases, and 18 bases lay between the germline ends. CDR3 length equals 17 residues. The sequenced CDR3 bases are TGTGCCAGCAGCCCATCGCAGGGAGTCTATAGCAATCAGCCC. Its translation is CASSPSQGVYSNQP. The full-length CDR3 reads as CASSPSQGVYSNQPQHF.

This clone was detected many times. The covered CDR3 bases are TGTGCCAGCAGCCTTTCGGGGGGCACAGATACG. Its protein product is CASSLSGGTDT. In full, the CDR3 is CASSLSGGTDTQYF. The chain uses TRBV2 and TRBJ2-3; D may be TRBD2 (6 bases). Coverage ceases 3 residues before the CDR3 finishes, and the germline J gene fills in the end. Trimming removed 6 bases at V and 1 base at J, with 11 bases between. CDR1 and CDR2 (germline): SNHLY, FYNNEI. The CDR3 has 14 amino acids.

This clone was seen a handful of times. The CDR3 end lies 3 residues beyond the end of the read and is filled in from the germline J gene. The V call is TRBV2, the J call TRBJ1-6; 7 nucleotides line up with TRBD1. Germline-derived CDR1 and CDR2 are SNHLY and FYNNEI. This CDR3 has 18 amino acids. The ends lost 4 bases at V and 7 bases at J; junction bases unmatched: 16. Incomplete CDR3 DNA: TGTGCCAGCAGTGTGAGGTTGAGAGACAGGGAGTACAATTCACCC. This sequence encodes CASSVRLRDREYNSP. The whole CDR3 reads CASSVRLRDREYNSPLHF.

This clone turned up a few times. The CDR3 end lies 3 residues beyond the end of the read and is filled in from the germline J gene. The same CDR3 can be traced to other DNA sequences in this sample. The chain has TRBV11-1 and TRBJ1-1, with D possibly TRBD1 on 6 matching bases. This CDR3 comprises 14 residues. Germline-derived CDR1 and CDR2 are SGHAT and FQDESV (reference sequence). V was cut by 1 base and J by 4 bases, with 10 bases left in between. This CDR3 is CASSLEQGITEAFF. The CDR3 bases that were read are TGTGCCAGCAGCTTAGAACAGGGAATCACTGAA.

This clone has at least ten counts. With the read ending 3 residues before the CDR3 end, the germline J gene is used to fill in that end. The V and J genes are TRBV18 and TRBJ2-7, with TRBD1 identical over 7 bases. The trim removed 3 bases at V and 5 bases at J, leaving 13 bases unmatched. Germline lookup yields CDR1 KGHSH and CDR2 LQKENI. This CDR3 contains 16 residues. The CDR3 sequence is CASSPTGNRAIDEQYF. CDR3 bases read: TGTGCCAGCTCACCGACAGGGAATCGGGCTATCGACGAG.

Worth noting for this clone: Read data end 3 residues before the CDR3 end; the end is taken from the germline J gene. V is TRBV25-1 and J is TRBJ2-2, with TRBD1 as a possible D gene (6 bases). Germline CDR1 and CDR2: MGHDK and SYGVNS. This CDR3 contains 14 residues. The V end was cut by 7 bases, the J end by 0 bases, with 9 bases between. CDR3 DNA (partial): TGTGCCAGCACACAGGGTGCGAACACCGGGGAG. Translating it yields CASTQGANTGE. The CDR3 in its entirety is CASTQGANTGELFF.

This clone occurred many times. The read halts 3 residues ahead of the CDR3 end, with the missing end drawn from the germline J gene. This chain connects TRBV5-1 to TRBJ2-3; 11 bases agree with TRBD1. J lost 4 bases, V lost 3 bases, and 1 base had no gene match. Germline V gene lookup returns CDR1 SGHRS and CDR2 YFSETQ. The CDR3 consists of 14 residues. The CDR3 spells CASSSGQGADTQYF. CDR3 DNA, as far as it was read: TGCGCCAGCAGCTCGGGACAGGGGGCAGATACG.

This clone has at least ten counts. The CDR3 end is not reached by the read, which stops 3 residues before it; the germline J gene fills it in. J is TRBJ2-3 and V is TRBV7-3; 12 nucleotides line up with TRBD1. The CDR3 totals 15 residues. CDR1 and CDR2 (germline): SGHTA, FQGTGA. After removal of 3 bases from V and 5 bases from J, the junction contained 3 bases not matched to a gene. The part of the CDR3 DNA that was read is TGTGCCAGCAGCTTCGGGACAGGGGGCAGAGATACG. The encoded protein is CASSFGTGGRDT. The full CDR3 reads CASSFGTGGRDTQYF.

This clone was observed at least ten times. The read terminates 3 residues ahead of where the CDR3 ends, so the germline J gene completes it. This chain joins TRBV5-1 and TRBJ2-7; 9 positions match TRBD1. V trimming: 2 bases; J trimming: 1 base; junction bases outside the gene matches: 10. This CDR3 region has 17 residues. Germline V CDR1 and CDR2: SGHRS, YFSETQ. CDR3 in amino acids: CASSFHLPGQGSYEQYF. The sequenced part of the CDR3 DNA is TGCGCCAGCAGCTTCCACCTACCGGGACAGGGTTCCTACGAG.

At least ten counts were recorded for this clone. The CDR3 end is not reached by the read, which stops 3 residues before it; the germline J gene fills it in. J is TRBJ1-2 and V is TRBV5-1; 8 nucleotides match TRBD1. The CDR3 is 14 residues long. Germline CDR1 reads SGHRS; CDR2 reads YFSETQ. Incomplete CDR3 DNA: TGCGCCAGCAGCTTATCCCAGGGGGCGGGAGGC. This sequence encodes CASSLSQGAGG. The full CDR3 is CASSLSQGAGGYTF.

This clone was observed at least ten times. Coverage ceases 3 residues before the CDR3 finishes, and the germline J gene fills in the end. V gene TRBV2 combines with J gene TRBJ1-2; D perhaps matches TRBD1 (5 bases). This CDR3 is 13 amino acids long. CDR1 is SNHLY, CDR2 FYNNEI, per germline. Here the CDR3 reads CASTGGGWQGYTF. CDR3 bases read: TGTGCCAGCACCGGGGGGGGGTGGCAGGGC.

This clone was seen repeatedly, ten times or more. The junction differs from germline at one of its ends, possibly a read error. With the read ending 3 residues before the CDR3 end, the germline J gene is used to fill in that end. The V and J genes are TRBV7-7 and TRBJ2-3, with TRBD1 matching 7 bases. The CDR3 totals 16 residues. CDR1 is SSHAT and CDR2 is FNYEAQ in the germline V gene (reference sequence). The CDR3 sequence: CASSPRAGGQVDTQYF. The CDR3 bases that were read are TGTGCTAGCAGCCCCCGTGCAGGGGGACAAGTGGATACG.

On this clone itself: The missing CDR3 end, 3 residues past where the read stops, is filled in from the germline J gene. V usage is TRBV29-1 and J usage is TRBJ2-3; tentative D call: TRBD2 (5 bases). The CDR3 consists of 10 residues. Germline CDR1 and CDR2: SQVTM and ANQGSEA. This CDR3 is CTADTDTQYF. Partial CDR3 DNA: TGCACAGCGGACACAGATACG.